Sequencing of this T cell receptor (beta chain) was carried out in a study of shared T cell receptors in the human thymus. Profiling relied on immunoSEQ multiplex PCR, and the TCRdb table lists in-frame clones only, not all of them. Of 500,000 to 850,000 clones listed, around 87% were seen once; the top ten hold just under 0.0095%. The V gene's germline CDR1 is LGHNA and CDR2 YSLEER. This CDR3 has 18 residues. V lost 0 bases, J lost 4 bases, and 10 bases stayed unmatched. The sample was also linked to a second study, of human thymus T cells. This second study notes: Healthy Finnish infants undergoing corrective surgery for congenital heart defects were used as donors. In corrective heart surgery, resections were taken, and these provided the thymus tissue. Related research examined unrelated individuals and reported that their thymic repertoires overlapped highly.

The chain couples TRBV4-3 to TRBJ2-2, with TRBD1 identical over 8 bases. Sequencing was performed on thymocytes. This TCR derives from a boy younger than two with a congenital heart defect. This CDR3 reads CASSQDKTGQGCTGELFF. CDR3 sequence (DNA): TGCGCCAGCAGCCAAGACAAGACAGGACAGGGTTGCACCGGGGAGCTGTTTTTT.